These 10 T cell receptor beta chains came from one sample sequenced in a study of CD8 T cells in ankylosing spondylitis. TCRdb recomputed calls from the 5' RACE reads with MiXCR, one row per CDR3 protein. There are roughly 240,000 distinct CDR3 sequences in the sample; roughly 32% occur only once, and about 4% lies in the top ten. Sequences were obtained from blood, either unsorted or a sorted T cell fraction (not recorded which). The receptors were gathered from a male donor with ankylosing spondylitis or in good health (not recorded which).

This clonotype was seen more than once but under ten times. This sequence joins TRBV12-3 or TRBV12-4 and TRBJ2-5; no clear D gene. Trimming pared 3 bases from V and 4 bases from J, leaving 9 bases between. The CDR3 covers 13 residues. The CDR3 region has the DNA TGTGCCAGCAGTTTGGCTCGGGTAGAGACCCAGTACTTC. The encoded protein is CASSLARVETQYF.

This clonotype appeared a few times. The J gene is TRBJ2-7, the V gene TRBV20-1, with a tentative D call TRBD2 (6 bases). The ends were cut back, 2 bases at V and 0 bases at J, with 11 bases in the middle. Germline values: CDR1 DFQATT, CDR2 SNEGSKA (reference sequence). This CDR3 has 14 amino acids. CDR3 sequence reads: CSARIPEGSYEQYF. Written as DNA, the CDR3 is TGCAGTGCTAGAATTCCGGAGGGCTCCTACGAGCAGTACTTC.

The chain uses TRBV20-1 and TRBJ2-7; D is unresolved. V shed 4 bases and J shed 3 bases, with 13 bases lying between them. Germline V gives CDR1 DFQATT, CDR2 SNEGSKA (reference sequence). The CDR3 extends over 13 amino acids. The CDR3 loop is CSAKFPNSYEQYF. In DNA, the CDR3 is TGCAGTGCTAAGTTCCCTAACAGCTACGAGCAGTACTTC.

The chain carries TRBV28 and TRBJ2-3, with D possibly TRBD2 on 7 matching bases. Germline V gene lookup returns CDR1 MDHEN and CDR2 SYDVKM. The V and J ends lost 6 bases and 2 bases respectively, with 21 bases between them. The CDR3 is 17 residues long. Here the CDR3 DNA reads TGTGCCAGCAGCAACAGCGGGACAACTTCCTTCACAGATACGCAGTATTTT. Its protein product is CASSNSGTTSFTDTQYF.

About this clonotype itself: A junction boundary mismatches the germline segment, possibly from a read error. V and J are TRBV20-1 and TRBJ2-4; the D gene could be TRBD1 or TRBD2 (7 bases each). Germline-derived CDR1 and CDR2 are DFQATT and SNEGSKA (reference sequence). The CDR3 is made up of 15 amino acids. CDR3 in DNA: TGCAGTGCTAGAGATTGGGAGGGGGCCAAAAACAGTCAGTACTTC. It specifies CSARDWEGAKNSQYF.

V usage is TRBV7-3 and J usage is TRBJ2-2; perhaps TRBD1 as D (5 bases). The CDR3 has 14 amino acids. Germline V gene sequence: CDR1 SGHTA, CDR2 FQGTGA. Trimming pared 2 bases from V and 4 bases from J, leaving 8 bases between. Here the CDR3 reads CASSLVDTTGELFF. CDR3 bases: TGTGCCAGCAGCTTAGTGGACACCACCGGGGAGCTGTTTTTT.

The gene calls are TRBV27 and TRBJ1-4, with unresolved D. Trimming took 7 bases from V and 6 from J, leaving 12 bases between them. Looked up from germline, CDR1 is MNHEY and CDR2 is SMNVEV (reference sequence). The CDR3 consists of 13 residues. The CDR3 region is CASTRRSDEKLFF. CDR3 DNA sequence: TGTGCCAGCACGCGACGGAGCGATGAAAAACTGTTTTTT.

The V and J genes are TRBV20-1 and TRBJ2-7; 7 positions agree with TRBD1. Germline CDR1 DFQATT, CDR2 SNEGSKA (reference sequence). The CDR3 is 13 amino acids. V was pared by 6 bases and J by 4 bases, with 9 bases of the junction left unmatched. The CDR3 DNA is TGCAGTGCCCCTTTACAGGGGCGTTACGAGCAGTACTTC. This encodes CSAPLQGRYEQYF.

This clonotype turned up a few times. The chain carries TRBV4-2 and TRBJ1-5; D unclear. This CDR3 is built from 14 residues. Germline lookup yields CDR1 LGHNA and CDR2 YNFKEQ. The ends were cut back, 4 bases at V and 2 bases at J, with 9 bases in the middle. DNA of the CDR3: TGTGCCAGCAGCCTTGACCCTCGCAATCAGCCCCAGCATTTT. Translated, it gives CASSLDPRNQPQHF.

This chain connects TRBV10-3 to TRBJ2-5; the D gene is possibly TRBD2 (5 bases). Germline values: CDR1 ENHRY, CDR2 SYGVKD. The CDR3 is 13 residues long. V lost 7 bases, J lost 2 bases, and 11 bases lay in between. DNA for the CDR3: TGTGCCATCACAGACGGGGAACAAGAGACCCAGTACTTC. Translated, it gives CAITDGEQETQYF.